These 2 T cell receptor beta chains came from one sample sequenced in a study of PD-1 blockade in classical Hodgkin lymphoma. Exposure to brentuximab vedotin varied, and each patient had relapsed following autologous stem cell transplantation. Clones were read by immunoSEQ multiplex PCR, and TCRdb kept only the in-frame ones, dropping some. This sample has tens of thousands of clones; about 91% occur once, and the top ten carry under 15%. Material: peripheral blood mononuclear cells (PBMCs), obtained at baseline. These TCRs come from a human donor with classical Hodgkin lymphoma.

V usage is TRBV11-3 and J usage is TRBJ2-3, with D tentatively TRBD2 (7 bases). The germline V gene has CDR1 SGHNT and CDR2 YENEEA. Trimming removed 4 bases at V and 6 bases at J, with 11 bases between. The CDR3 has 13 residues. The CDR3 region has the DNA TGTGCCAGCAGCTCGGAGGGGGGGGATACGCAGTATTTT. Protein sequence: CASSSEGGDTQYF.

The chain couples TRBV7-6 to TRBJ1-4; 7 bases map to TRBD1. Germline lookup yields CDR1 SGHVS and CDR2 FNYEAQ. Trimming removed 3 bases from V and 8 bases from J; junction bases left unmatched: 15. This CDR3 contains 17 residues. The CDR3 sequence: CASSLQDRLFSREKLFF. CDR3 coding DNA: TGTGCCAGCAGCTTGCAGGACAGGCTCTTTTCTAGGGAAAAACTGTTTTTT.